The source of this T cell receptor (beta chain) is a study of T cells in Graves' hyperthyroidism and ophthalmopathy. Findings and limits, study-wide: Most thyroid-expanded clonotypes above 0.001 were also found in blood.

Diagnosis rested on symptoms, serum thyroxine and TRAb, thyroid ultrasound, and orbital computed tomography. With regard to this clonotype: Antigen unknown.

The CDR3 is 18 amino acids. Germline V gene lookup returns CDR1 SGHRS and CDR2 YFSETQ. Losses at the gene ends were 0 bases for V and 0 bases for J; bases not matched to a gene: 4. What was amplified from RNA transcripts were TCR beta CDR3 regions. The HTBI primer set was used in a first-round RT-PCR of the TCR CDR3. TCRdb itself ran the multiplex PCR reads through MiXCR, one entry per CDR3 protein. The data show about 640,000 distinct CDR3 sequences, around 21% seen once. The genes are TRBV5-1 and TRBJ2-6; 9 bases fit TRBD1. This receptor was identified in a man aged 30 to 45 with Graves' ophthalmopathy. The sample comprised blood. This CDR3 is CASSLETGGLSGANVLTF. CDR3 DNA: TGCGCCAGCAGCTTGGAAACAGGGGGCCTCTCTGGGGCCAACGTCCTGACTTTC.